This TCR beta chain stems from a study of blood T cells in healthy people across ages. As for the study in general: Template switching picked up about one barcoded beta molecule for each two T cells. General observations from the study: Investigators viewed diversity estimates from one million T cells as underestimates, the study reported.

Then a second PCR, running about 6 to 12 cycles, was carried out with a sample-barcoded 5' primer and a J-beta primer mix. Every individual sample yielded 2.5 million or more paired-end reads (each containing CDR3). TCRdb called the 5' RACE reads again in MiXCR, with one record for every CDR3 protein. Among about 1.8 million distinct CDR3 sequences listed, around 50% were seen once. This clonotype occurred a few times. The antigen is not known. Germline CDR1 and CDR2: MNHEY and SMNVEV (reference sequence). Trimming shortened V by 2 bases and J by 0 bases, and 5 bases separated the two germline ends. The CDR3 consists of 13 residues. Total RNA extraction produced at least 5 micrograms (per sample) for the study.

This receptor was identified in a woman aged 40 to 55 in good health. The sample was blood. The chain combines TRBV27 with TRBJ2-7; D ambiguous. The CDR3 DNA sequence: TGTGCCAGCAGTTTAAAGAGCTCCTACGAGCAGTACTTC. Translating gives CASSLKSSYEQYF.